The 14 T cell receptor beta chains given below trace back to one sample, sequenced in a study of cytomegalovirus exposure and HLA in healthy donors. Primers: 60 Vbeta forward and 13 Jbeta reverse. Generated by immunoSEQ multiplex PCR, the TCRdb table keeps only in-frame clones and is missing some. The repertoire consists of under 200,000 clones, with 73% occurring once and the leading ten covering about 2%. The sample was PBMCs. Source of these receptors: a woman between 25 and 40 years old in good health and CMV-seronegative.

The V call is TRBV7-9, the J call TRBJ2-1; D is perhaps TRBD1 (6 bases). Germline assignment: CDR1 SEHNR and CDR2 FQNEAQ (reference sequence). Trimming took 5 bases from V and 0 from J, leaving 17 bases between them. The CDR3 spans 17 residues. CDR3: CASSLELGTPSYNEQFF. CDR3 nucleotides: TGTGCCAGCAGCCTGGAACTCGGGACACCCTCCTACAATGAGCAGTTCTTC.

V gene TRBV13 combines with J gene TRBJ1-3; unclear D gene. The CDR3 spans 14 residues. CDR1 is PRHDT and CDR2 is FYEKMQ in the germline V gene (reference sequence). Trimming pared 3 bases from V and 0 bases from J, leaving 6 bases between. Here the CDR3 reads CASSFGHSGNTIYF. In DNA, the CDR3 is TGTGCCAGCAGCTTTGGCCACTCTGGAAACACCATATATTTT.

This clone was seen once. The rearrangement uses TRBV9 and TRBJ2-2, with TRBD2 as a possible D gene (6 bases). Germline V gene data show CDR1 as SGDLS and CDR2 as YYNGEE. Trimming shortened V by 4 bases and J by 1 base, and 14 bases separated the two germline ends. This CDR3 region has 16 residues. CDR3 protein: CASSLTTGGNTGELFF. The CDR3 DNA follows: TGTGCCAGCAGCCTCACCACCGGGGGGAACACCGGGGAGCTGTTTTTT.

The CDR3 DNA is TGTGCCAGCAGCCCGATTAGAGGCCCAGATACGCAGTATTTT. Its translation: CASSPIRGPDTQYF. This chain links TRBV7-7 with TRBJ2-3; D is unclear. Trimming took 5 bases from V and 4 from J, leaving 13 bases between them. CDR3 length: 14 residues. The V gene's germline CDR1 is SSHAT and CDR2 FNYEAQ (reference sequence). Full variable domain (rest looked up from reference TRBV7-7 and TRBJ2-3): GAGVSQSPRYKVTKRGQDVTLRCDPISSHATLYWYQQALGQGPEFLTYFNYEAQPDKSGLPSDRFSAERPEGSISTLTIQRTEQRDSAMYRCASSPIRGPDTQYFGPGTRLTVL.

CDR3 in DNA: TGTGCCAGCAGTTCCTCCCCAACAGCAAACTATGGCTACACCTTC. Amino acid sequence: CASSSSPTANYGYTF. This chain joins TRBV27 and TRBJ1-2; the D is unclear. The ends were cut back, 4 bases at V and 2 bases at J, with 14 bases in the middle. The CDR3 length is 15 residues. Germline-derived CDR1 and CDR2 are MNHEY and SMNVEV (reference sequence).

The gene calls are TRBV19 and TRBJ2-7; 9 bases line up with TRBD1. CDR3 length: 13 amino acids. V was pared by 7 bases and J by 2 bases, with 3 bases of the junction left unmatched. Germline assignment: CDR1 LNHDA and CDR2 SQIVND (reference sequence). The CDR3 loop is CASMGQGPYEQYF. The CDR3 DNA reads TGTGCCAGTATGGGACAGGGTCCCTACGAGCAGTACTTC.

The chain is built from TRBV4-3 and TRBJ1-2; perhaps TRBD1 as D (5 bases). Trimming stripped 1 base from V and 4 bases from J, with 10 bases between. This CDR3 contains 14 residues. CDR1 LGHNA and CDR2 YSLEER come from the germline V gene. In DNA form, the CDR3 reads TGCGCCAGCAGCCAAGTGGGGGGGGGCTATGGCTACACCTTC. Its protein is CASSQVGGGYGYTF.

This chain connects TRBV18 to TRBJ2-1, with D maybe TRBD1 (6 bases). The V and J ends lost 6 bases and 4 bases respectively, with 19 bases between them. CDR1 and CDR2 from the germline V gene are KGHSH and LQKENI. The CDR3 runs 16 residues. CDR3 nucleotides: TGTGCCAGCTCGCCTAGGAAAGGGACATCTTACAATGAGCAGTTCTTC. This gives the protein CASSPRKGTSYNEQFF.

In this sample, this clone turned up a few times. The chain recombines TRBV27 with TRBJ1-2, with TRBD1 matching 7 bases. CDR1 and CDR2 from the germline V gene are MNHEY and SMNVEV (reference sequence). Unmatched junction bases numbered 4, after V lost 6 bases and J lost 3 bases. This CDR3 region has 13 residues. The DNA for the CDR3 is TGTGCCAGCAGAACAGGGGTTGACTATGGCTACACCTTC. This gives the protein CASRTGVDYGYTF.

This clone was recorded a few times. The J gene is TRBJ1-6, the V gene TRBV7-2, with D unclear. V was cut by 1 base and J by 8 bases, with 12 bases left in between. Germline values: CDR1 SGHTA, CDR2 FQGNSA. CDR3 length equals 15 residues. In DNA form, the CDR3 reads TGTGCCAGCAGCTTAGGGTCCGGTTATGATTCACCCCTCCACTTT. Amino acids: CASSLGSGYDSPLHF. The variable domain in full, completed from reference TRBV7-2 and TRBJ1-6, reads GAGVSQSPSNKVTEKGKDVELRCDPISGHTALYWYRQSLGQGLEFLIYFQGNSAPDKSGLPSDRFSAERTGGSVSTLTIQRTQQEDSAVYLCASSLGSGYDSPLHFGNGTRLTVT.

CDR3 residues: CASRNLAGGLHEQYF. CDR3 sequence (DNA): TGTGCCAGCAGAAATCTAGCGGGGGGGCTTCACGAGCAGTACTTC. The rearrangement joins TRBV6-5 to TRBJ2-7; 12 bases are a match to TRBD2. The CDR3 runs 15 residues. Germline assignment: CDR1 MNHEY and CDR2 SVGAGI. V shed 6 bases and J 5 bases; nucleotides not matched to a gene: 8.

The chain employs TRBV5-1 and TRBJ1-3, with 8 positions matching TRBD1. This CDR3 contains 15 residues. The J segment lost 4 bases and the V segment lost 2 bases, leaving 5 bases of the junction unmatched. The germline gives CDR1 SGHRS, CDR2 YFSETQ. The DNA for the CDR3 is TGCGCCAGCAGCTTAACAGGGGGAGCAGGAAACACCATATATTTT. Amino acids: CASSLTGGAGNTIYF. Full variable domain (remainder filled in from reference TRBV5-1 and TRBJ1-3): KAGVTQTPRYLIKTRGQQVTLSCSPISGHRSVSWYQQTPGQGLQFLFEYFSETQRNKGNFPGRFSGRQFSNSRSEMNVSTLELGDSALYLCASSLTGGAGNTIYFGEGSWLTVV.

With respect to this clone: One end of the junction is discordant with germline, which a read error may explain. The chain uses TRBV7-7 and TRBJ2-5; TRBD1 might be the D (8 bases). The length of the CDR3 is 16 residues. Germline V gene data show CDR1 as SSHAT and CDR2 as FNYEAQ (reference sequence). The CDR3, as DNA: TGTGCTAGCAGCTTAGGGGCTGGGACAGGCGGGGGGACCCAGTACTTC. This sequence encodes CASSLGAGTGGGTQYF.

V usage is TRBV5-1 and J usage is TRBJ1-1, with TRBD1 identical over 7 bases. Germline lookup yields CDR1 SGHRS and CDR2 YFSETQ. The CDR3 sequence is 15 residues long. The trim removed 0 bases at V and 5 bases at J, leaving 7 bases unmatched. The CDR3 nucleotides read TGCGCCAGCAGCTTGGCCCCGACAGGGCGTACTGAAGCTTTCTTT. Translated: CASSLAPTGRTEAFF.